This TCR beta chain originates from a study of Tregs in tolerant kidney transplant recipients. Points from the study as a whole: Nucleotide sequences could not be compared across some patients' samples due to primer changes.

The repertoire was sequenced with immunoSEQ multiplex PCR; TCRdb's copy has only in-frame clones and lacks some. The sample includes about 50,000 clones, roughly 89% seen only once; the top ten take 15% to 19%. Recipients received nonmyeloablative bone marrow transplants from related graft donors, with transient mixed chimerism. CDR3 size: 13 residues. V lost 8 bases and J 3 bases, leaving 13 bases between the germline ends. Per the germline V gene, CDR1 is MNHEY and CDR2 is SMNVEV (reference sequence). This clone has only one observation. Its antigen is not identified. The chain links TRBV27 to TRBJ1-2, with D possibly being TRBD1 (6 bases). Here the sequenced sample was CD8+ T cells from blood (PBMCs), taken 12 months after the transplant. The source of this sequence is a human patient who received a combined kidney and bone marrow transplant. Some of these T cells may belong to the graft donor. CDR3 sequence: CASGRGGDYGYTF. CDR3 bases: TGTGCCAGCGGCCGGGGGGGCGACTATGGCTACACCTTC.